The clone carrying this TCR beta chain was detected once. The antigen is unknown. The CDR3 is 15 amino acids. CDR1 GTSNPN and CDR2 SVGIG come from the germline V gene (reference sequence). Trimming at V came to 4 bases and at J to 0 bases, leaving 6 bases not matched to a gene. The source of the sample is a study of T cell responses to AZD1222 COVID-19 vaccine. Assay: immunoSEQ multiplex PCR; the TCRdb copy retains only in-frame clones and omits some. The sample holds 120,000 to 150,000 clones, about 86% seen once. Study findings and constraints: Per reports, nearly half of all spike-specific TCRs target regions that are unmutated in variants. Compared with day 0, the breadth and depth of the Spike-specific TCR repertoire rose significantly after two doses of AZD1222. CD4 TCRs associated with vaccination spanned spike, dominating at 160-218 and 743-854.

This chain joins TRBV30 and TRBJ1-3, with 7 bases that match TRBD1. The source of this sequence is an adult who received the AZD1222 COVID-19 vaccine. Sequenced material: peripheral blood, taken 28 days after the second AZD1222 dose. In nucleotides, the CDR3 is TGTGCCTGGAAAACAGGGGCGAACTCTGGAAACACCATATATTTT. Protein: CAWKTGANSGNTIYF. The full variable domain, completed using reference TRBV30 and TRBJ1-3, is SQTIHQWPATLVQPVGSPLSLECTVEGTSNPNLYWYRQAAGRGLQLLFYSVGIGQISSEVPQNLSASRPQDRQFILSSKKLLLSDSGFYLCAWKTGANSGNTIYFGEGSWLTVV.